What follows describes a single T cell receptor (beta chain). This sample's treatment: randomized to nivolumab then ipilimumab (arm A) or the reverse (arm B). The source of the sample is a study of sequential checkpoint blockade in melanoma. Clones were read by immunoSEQ multiplex PCR, and TCRdb kept only the in-frame ones, dropping some. The sample lists about 22,000 clones; 75% to 90% were seen once. Sequenced here: CD8+ T cells sorted from blood (inferred from file names), sampled from a patient given nivolumab and ipilimumab in sequence. The sequence came from a human donor with melanoma.

In DNA, the CDR3 is TGCGCCAGCAGCCAACAGGGGCATGGTACTGAAGCTTTCTTT. Encoded protein: CASSQQGHGTEAFF. The V call is TRBV4-1, the J call TRBJ1-1; D is possibly TRBD1 (6 bases). This CDR3 has 14 amino acids. V lost 2 bases, J lost 5 bases, and 12 bases lay in between. Germline CDR1 and CDR2: MGHRA and YSYEKL.